A single sample gave rise to the 31 T cell receptor beta chains below, sequenced in a study of T cell responses to AZD1222 COVID-19 vaccine. Clones were sequenced by immunoSEQ multiplex PCR, and TCRdb holds only the in-frame ones, with some missing. The repertoire includes approximately 91,000 clones, 75% to 95% of them detected once, and around 30% sits in the top ten. The sequences come from peripheral blood, collected 28 days after the second AZD1222 dose. The receptors were sampled from an adult who received the AZD1222 COVID-19 vaccine.

The chain has TRBV5-1 and TRBJ2-7; D gene uncertain. Trimming shortened V by 0 bases and J by 5 bases, and 12 bases separated the two germline ends. This CDR3 comprises 14 residues. CDR1 SGHRS and CDR2 YFSETQ come from the germline V gene. This chain's CDR3 is CASSLEGLRDEQYF. CDR3 bases: TGCGCCAGCAGCTTGGAGGGCCTACGCGACGAGCAGTACTTC. Supplemented by reference TRBV5-1 and TRBJ2-7, the full variable domain reads KAGVTQTPRYLIKTRGQQVTLSCSPISGHRSVSWYQQTPGQGLQFLFEYFSETQRNKGNFPGRFSGRQFSNSRSEMNVSTLELGDSALYLCASSLEGLRDEQYFGPGTRLTVT.

V and J are TRBV30 and TRBJ2-1; the D gene is possibly TRBD2 (5 bases). The CDR3 spans 16 residues. Germline V CDR1 and CDR2: GTSNPN, SVGIG (reference sequence). The V end lost 3 bases, the J end lost 0 bases, and 15 bases lay between the germline ends. CDR3 region: CAWSELAGASYNEQFF. The CDR3, as DNA: TGTGCCTGGAGCGAACTGGCGGGCGCCTCCTACAATGAGCAGTTCTTC.

V gene TRBV2 combines with J gene TRBJ2-7, with 11 bases aligning to TRBD1. This CDR3 region has 16 residues. The junction had 4 bases not matched to a gene; V was cut back by 1 base and J by 2 bases. Germline V gene lookup returns CDR1 SNHLY and CDR2 FYNNEI. CDR3 nucleotide sequence: TGTGCCAGCAGTGAAGAGGGGACAGGGGGGACCTACGAGCAGTACTTC. Protein sequence: CASSEEGTGGTYEQYF.

The CDR3 loop is CASSRGLNTEAFF. DNA of the CDR3: TGCGCCAGCAGCCGTGGACTGAACACTGAAGCTTTCTTT. The gene calls are TRBV5-1 and TRBJ1-1; D is unresolved. This CDR3 contains 13 residues. V was clipped by 4 bases and J by 0 bases, with 7 bases between them. CDR1 SGHRS and CDR2 YFSETQ come from the germline V gene.

The chain links TRBV9 to TRBJ2-5, with 7 bases aligning to TRBD2. The J segment lost 5 bases and the V segment lost 0 bases, leaving 10 bases of the junction unmatched. CDR1 is SGDLS and CDR2 is YYNGEE in the germline V gene. The CDR3 totals 16 residues. CDR3 region: CASSVEPAGVVETQYF. The CDR3 nucleotides read TGTGCCAGCAGCGTAGAACCGGCGGGAGTGGTGGAGACCCAGTACTTC.

The rearrangement uses TRBV5-1 and TRBJ1-4, with D perhaps matching TRBD1 (5 bases). V lost 0 bases, J lost 3 bases, and 12 bases lay in between. The germline V gene encodes CDR1 SGHRS and CDR2 YFSETQ. The CDR3 loop spans 16 amino acids. CDR3 DNA: TGCGCCAGCAGCTTGGGATCCGGGACGGCTAATGAAAAACTGTTTTTT. Its translation is CASSLGSGTANEKLFF.

The J gene is TRBJ1-5, the V gene TRBV7-9; TRBD1 agrees at 7 bases. CDR3 length: 14 residues. CDR1 is SEHNR and CDR2 is FQNEAQ in the germline V gene (reference sequence). Germline trimming cut 1 base from V and 5 bases from J; bases unmatched to any gene: 2. The CDR3 loop reads CASSLEGAHQPQHF. Here the CDR3 DNA reads TGTGCCAGCAGCTTAGAGGGGGCCCATCAGCCCCAGCATTTT.

Concerning this clone: Other DNA sequences within the sample encode an identical CDR3. J is TRBJ1-1 and V is TRBV11-2; 10 bases align to TRBD1. The CDR3 consists of 16 residues. After removal of 0 bases from V and 1 base from J, the junction contained 2 bases not matched to a gene. The germline gives CDR1 SGHAT, CDR2 FQNNGV. CDR3 DNA sequence: TGTGCCAGCAGCTTAGATTGGGACAGGGGGAACACTGAAGCTTTCTTT. Translation gives CASSLDWDRGNTEAFF.

The V call is TRBV5-1, the J call TRBJ2-1, with TRBD2 matching 8 bases. Unmatched junction bases numbered 5, after V lost 2 bases and J lost 1 base. Germline CDR1 reads SGHRS; CDR2 reads YFSETQ. The CDR3 is 16 amino acids. CDR3 coding DNA: TGCGCCAGCAGCTTACCTAGCGGGCGGTCCTACAATGAGCAGTTCTTC. It yields the protein CASSLPSGRSYNEQFF.

The table lists this clone with a count of one. The J gene is TRBJ1-4, the V gene TRBV2; 8 nucleotides align to TRBD1. The length of the CDR3 is 16 residues. The germline V gene has CDR1 SNHLY and CDR2 FYNNEI. V lost 2 bases and J lost 7; bases outside the gene matches: 9. In nucleotides, the CDR3 is TGTGCCAGCAGTGAACGACAGGGGCCCATTGTTGAAAAACTGTTTTTT. Amino acid sequence: CASSERQGPIVEKLFF. The full variable domain, rest sourced from reference TRBV2 and TRBJ1-4, is EPEVTQTPSHQVTQMGQEVILRCVPISNHLYFYWYRQILGQKVEFLVSFYNNEISEKSEIFDDQFSVERPDGSNFTLKIRSTKLEDSAMYFCASSERQGPIVEKLFFGSGTQLSVL.

This clone was seen a handful of times. This chain uses TRBV9 with TRBJ2-3; D not certain. V was cut by 0 bases and J by 2 bases, with 10 bases left in between. CDR1 is SGDLS, CDR2 YYNGEE, per germline. This CDR3 spans 15 amino acids. The CDR3 is CASSVGATATDTQYF. The CDR3, as DNA: TGTGCCAGCAGCGTAGGTGCTACCGCCACAGATACGCAGTATTTT.

The V gene is TRBV27, the J gene TRBJ2-7; possibly TRBD2 for D (6 bases). The CDR3 loop spans 13 amino acids. CDR1 is MNHEY, CDR2 SMNVEV, per germline (reference sequence). Trimming stripped 6 bases from V and 2 bases from J, with 11 bases between. The CDR3 reads CASSASEAYEQYF. The CDR3, as DNA: TGTGCCAGCAGCGCTAGCGAGGCCTACGAGCAGTACTTC.

V and J are TRBV11-1 and TRBJ2-5, with D perhaps being TRBD1 or TRBD2 (5 bases each). Germline V gene lookup returns CDR1 SGHAT and CDR2 FQDESV (reference sequence). The germline V and J ends were trimmed by 0 bases and 3 bases, with 11 bases remaining between them. This CDR3 is built from 15 residues. The CDR3 spells CASSLAPMGEETQYF. CDR3 in DNA: TGTGCCAGCAGCTTAGCCCCGATGGGGGAAGAGACCCAGTACTTC.

The chain uses TRBV29-1 and TRBJ1-1; D unclear. The CDR3 has 12 residues. CDR1 and CDR2 from the germline V gene are SQVTM and ANQGSEA. Between the trimmed V and J ends, which lost 1 base and 5 bases, there was a span of 8 bases. This CDR3 is CSVEGGWTEAFF. The CDR3 DNA is TGCAGCGTTGAAGGAGGGTGGACTGAAGCTTTCTTT. The whole variable domain, remainder taken from reference TRBV29-1 and TRBJ1-1, is SAVISQKPSRDICQRGTSLTIQCQVDSQVTMMFWYRQQPGQSLTLIATANQGSEATYESGFVIDKFPISRPNLTFSTLTVSNMSPEDSSIYLCSVEGGWTEAFFGQGTRLTVV.

The gene calls are TRBV6-5 and TRBJ2-7; 7 bases match TRBD2. The V gene's germline CDR1 is MNHEY and CDR2 SVGAGI. Losses at the gene ends were 5 bases for V and 3 bases for J; bases not matched to a gene: 7. There are 14 residues in the CDR3. The DNA of the CDR3 is TGTGCCAGCAGTCTAGCGGATGGGGGCTACGAGCAGTACTTC. Translation gives CASSLADGGYEQYF.

Remarks on this clone: Different DNA sequences within this sample yield the same CDR3. J is TRBJ2-5 and V is TRBV2; D call uncertain. The CDR3 runs 12 residues. Looked up from germline, CDR1 is SNHLY and CDR2 is FYNNEI. Trimming cost V 3 bases and J 0 bases, with 2 bases left between them. The CDR3 loop reads CASSDNQETQYF. In nucleotides, the CDR3 is TGTGCCAGCAGTGATAACCAAGAGACCCAGTACTTC.

CDR3 region: CASSSYGTGKETQYF. Here the CDR3 DNA reads TGTGCCAGCAGCTCTTACGGGACAGGTAAAGAGACCCAGTACTTC. The J gene is TRBJ2-5, the V gene TRBV3-1 (or the pseudogene TRBV3-2), with 8 bases fitting TRBD1. Germline V gene data show CDR1 as LGHDT and CDR2 as YNNKEL (reference sequence). This CDR3 spans 15 amino acids. V shed 5 bases, J shed 3 bases, and the junction held 8 bases outside the gene matches.

The J gene is TRBJ2-3, the V gene TRBV27; D unclear. The V gene's germline CDR1 is MNHEY and CDR2 SMNVEV (reference sequence). The CDR3 is made up of 12 amino acids. V dropped 1 base and J dropped 6 bases, with 5 bases sitting between them. This chain's CDR3 is CASSLYGDTQYF. CDR3 DNA: TGTGCCAGCAGTTTATACGGGGATACGCAGTATTTT.

This clone was detected a few times. The chain has TRBV6-1 and TRBJ2-1, with D possibly being TRBD1 or TRBD2 (5 bases each). V was shortened by 1 base and J by 0 bases, with 7 bases between the two germline ends. Germline V gives CDR1 MNHNS, CDR2 SASEGT. The length of the CDR3 is 15 residues. In DNA, the CDR3 is TGTGCCAGCAGTGAAGGTGGGGGCTCCTACAATGAGCAGTTCTTC. Encoded protein: CASSEGGGSYNEQFF.

The gene calls are TRBV2 and TRBJ1-5, with TRBD1 as a possible D gene (5 bases). This CDR3 is 13 amino acids long. Germline CDR1 is SNHLY and CDR2 is FYNNEI. V lost 6 bases and J lost 3, with 9 bases in between. The CDR3 DNA is TGTGCCAGCAGCGGGACTTCCAATCAGCCCCAGCATTTT. This gives the protein CASSGTSNQPQHF.

This clone was seen only once. The rearrangement joins TRBV5-1 to TRBJ2-7; the match to TRBD2 covers 13 bases. The CDR3 is made up of 14 amino acids. The germline CDR1 and CDR2 sequences are SGHRS and YFSETQ. V was pared by 5 bases and J by 8 bases, with 7 bases of the junction left unmatched. The CDR3 loop is CASRPGLAGDKQYF. The CDR3 DNA sequence: TGCGCCAGCAGACCCGGACTAGCGGGAGATAAGCAGTACTTC.

The chain employs TRBV7-9 and TRBJ2-1; TRBD2 agrees at 14 bases. CDR1 is SEHNR, CDR2 FQNEAQ, per germline (reference sequence). The V gene end was trimmed by 5 bases and the J gene end by 9 bases; junction bases not matched to a gene: 6. The CDR3 sequence is 15 residues long. The CDR3 is CASSNRTSGRSEQFF. Here the CDR3 DNA reads TGTGCCAGCAGCAACCGGACTAGCGGGAGGTCTGAGCAGTTCTTC.

The chain joins TRBV9 to TRBJ2-7; 8 nucleotides agree with TRBD2. J gave up 7 bases and V 0 bases, and 3 bases lay outside the gene matches. The CDR3 loop spans 13 amino acids. Per the germline V gene, CDR1 is SGDLS and CDR2 is YYNGEE. CDR3 sequence reads: CASSVGIAGEQYF. The CDR3 nucleotides are TGTGCCAGCAGCGTAGGTATAGCGGGGGAGCAGTACTTC. Together with reference TRBV9 and TRBJ2-7, the CDR3 gives the full variable domain: DSGVTQTPKHLITATGQRVTLRCSPRSGDLSVYWYQQSLDQGLQFLIQYYNGEERAKGNILERFSAQQFPDLHSELNLSSLELGDSALYFCASSVGIAGEQYFGPGTRLTVT.

This sequence joins TRBV7-8 and TRBJ2-3; D gene uncertain. The CDR3 totals 11 residues. Deletions cut 5 bases from V and 5 bases from J, with 5 bases between. Per the germline V gene, CDR1 is SGHVS and CDR2 is FQNEAQ. CDR3 region: CASSPRDTQYF. CDR3 bases: TGTGCCAGCAGCCCTCGAGATACGCAGTATTTT.

In this sample, this clone turned up once. The chain is built from TRBV7-9 and TRBJ1-3; D not certain. V was trimmed by 0 bases and J by 0 bases, leaving 12 bases between them. Germline V gene sequence: CDR1 SEHNR, CDR2 FQNEAQ (reference sequence). CDR3 length: 17 residues. CDR3 sequence reads: CASSLAPHGSSGNTIYF. In DNA form, the CDR3 reads TGTGCCAGCAGCTTAGCGCCCCACGGGAGCTCTGGAAACACCATATATTTT.

The genes are TRBV2 and TRBJ1-1; D not certain. Germline-derived CDR1 and CDR2 are SNHLY and FYNNEI. This CDR3 is built from 14 residues. Deletions cut 7 bases from V and 2 bases from J, with 14 bases between. The DNA for the CDR3 is TGTGCCAGCAAGGAAGGGCTTAGAAACACTGAAGCTTTCTTT. This encodes CASKEGLRNTEAFF.

The chain has TRBV18 and TRBJ1-2, with 7 bases fitting TRBD1. CDR1 is KGHSH, CDR2 LQKENI, per germline. Trimming at V came to 2 bases and at J to 3 bases, leaving 6 bases not matched to a gene. The CDR3 contains 15 residues. In nucleotides, the CDR3 is TGTGCCAGCTCACCAGCACGGACAGGAGACTATGGCTACACCTTC. This encodes CASSPARTGDYGYTF.

The J gene is TRBJ1-2, the V gene TRBV28; 11 bases agree with TRBD1. The junction had 13 bases not matched to a gene; V was cut back by 7 bases and J by 6 bases. The germline CDR1 and CDR2 sequences are MDHEN and SYDVKM. CDR3 length: 16 amino acids. The CDR3 DNA reads TGTGCCAGCAACCAAGGACAGGGGGCGTTTCATCATGGCTACACCTTC. Its protein is CASNQGQGAFHHGYTF.

The V and J genes are TRBV5-6 and TRBJ2-7; the match to TRBD1 covers 9 bases. Germline-derived CDR1 and CDR2 are SGHDT and YYEEEE. The V and J ends lost 3 bases and 3 bases, in that order; junction bases with no gene match: 4. This CDR3 has 14 amino acids. CDR3 DNA: TGTGCCAGCAGCTCTTTGGACAGGGGCTACGAGCAGTACTTC. Translation gives CASSSLDRGYEQYF.

The V gene is TRBV4-1, the J gene TRBJ1-4; D gene uncertain. This CDR3 region has 18 residues. V was shortened by 0 bases and J by 0 bases, with 14 bases between the two germline ends. Germline V gene data show CDR1 as MGHRA and CDR2 as YSYEKL. The CDR3 DNA sequence: TGCGCCAGCAGCCAAGATCCTGCAAGCCCCACAACTAATGAAAAACTGTTTTTT. Translating gives CASSQDPASPTTNEKLFF.

The J gene is TRBJ2-3, the V gene TRBV6-5; TRBD2 agrees at 10 bases. This CDR3 is 15 amino acids long. The V gene's germline CDR1 is MNHEY and CDR2 SVGAGI. Losses at the gene ends were 6 bases for V and 2 bases for J; bases not matched to a gene: 5. CDR3 sequence reads: CASSQLAGTTDTQYF. The CDR3 coding sequence is TGTGCCAGCAGCCAACTAGCGGGAACCACAGATACGCAGTATTTT.